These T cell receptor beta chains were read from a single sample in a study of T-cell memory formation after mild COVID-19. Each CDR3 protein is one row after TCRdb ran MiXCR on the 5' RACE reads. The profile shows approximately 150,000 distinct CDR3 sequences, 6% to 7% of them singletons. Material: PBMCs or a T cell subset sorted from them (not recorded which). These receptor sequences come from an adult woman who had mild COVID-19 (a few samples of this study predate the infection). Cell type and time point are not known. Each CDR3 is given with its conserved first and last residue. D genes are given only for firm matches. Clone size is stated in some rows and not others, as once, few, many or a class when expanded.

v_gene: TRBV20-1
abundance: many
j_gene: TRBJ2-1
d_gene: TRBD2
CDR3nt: TGCAGTGCTATGGGACTAGAGGTCCCGTTCTTC
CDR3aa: CSAMGLEVPFF

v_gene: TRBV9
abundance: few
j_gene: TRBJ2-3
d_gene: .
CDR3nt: TGTGCCAGCAGCGTAGGACCCGTCACAGATACGCAGTATTTT
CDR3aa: CASSVGPVTDTQYF

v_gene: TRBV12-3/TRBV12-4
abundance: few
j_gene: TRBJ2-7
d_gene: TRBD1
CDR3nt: TGTGCTGGGGGGGACAGGGGGCTCTACGAGCAGTACTTC
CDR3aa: CAGGDRGLYEQYF

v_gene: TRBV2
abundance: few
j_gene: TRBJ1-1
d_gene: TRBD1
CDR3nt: TGTGCCAGCAGTGCCGAGACAGGGGGCTTGGGAGCTTTCTTT
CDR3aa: CASSAETGGLGAFF

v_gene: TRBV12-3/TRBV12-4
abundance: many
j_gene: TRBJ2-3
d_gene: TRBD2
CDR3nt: TGTGCCAGCAGTTCTAGCGGGGGGACCTTTACAGATACGCAGTATTTT
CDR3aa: CASSSSGGTFTDTQYF

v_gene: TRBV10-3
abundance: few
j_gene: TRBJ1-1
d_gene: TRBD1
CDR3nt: TGTGCCATCAGGGGACAGGGTGAAGCTTTCTTT
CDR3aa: CAIRGQGEAFF

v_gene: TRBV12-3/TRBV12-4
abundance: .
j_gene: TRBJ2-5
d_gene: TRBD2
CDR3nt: TGTGCCAGCAGCGCGGGGACTAGCGGGAGAGGGCAAGAGACCCAGTACTTC
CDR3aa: CASSAGTSGRGQETQYF

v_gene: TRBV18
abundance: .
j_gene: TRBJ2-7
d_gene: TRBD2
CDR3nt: TGTGCCAGCTCACGACCGGGACTACCATACGAGCAGTACTTC
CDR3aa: CASSRPGLPYEQYF

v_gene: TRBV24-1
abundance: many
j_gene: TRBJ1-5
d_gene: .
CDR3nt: TGTGCCACCAGTGATTTCAAGGGGCCCGAGCCCCAGCATTTT
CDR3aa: CATSDFKGPEPQHF

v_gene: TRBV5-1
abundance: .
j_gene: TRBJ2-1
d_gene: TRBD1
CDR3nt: TGCGCCAGCAGCCGGGAGGACAGGGGGCTCTATAATGAGCAGTTCTTC
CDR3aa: CASSREDRGLYNEQFF

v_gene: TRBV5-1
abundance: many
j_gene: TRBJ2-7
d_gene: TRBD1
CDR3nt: TGCGCCAGCACCTACGGGACAGGCTACGAGCAGTACTTC
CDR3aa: CASTYGTGYEQYF

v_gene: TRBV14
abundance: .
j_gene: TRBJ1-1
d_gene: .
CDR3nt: TGTGCCAGCAGCCTTAAAGGAAGGGTTGGCATGAACACTGAAGCTTTCTTT
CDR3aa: CASSLKGRVGMNTEAFF

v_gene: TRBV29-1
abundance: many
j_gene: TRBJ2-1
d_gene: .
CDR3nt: TGCAGCGTTTCTACGAGCTCCTACAATGAGCAGTTCTTC
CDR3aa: CSVSTSSYNEQFF

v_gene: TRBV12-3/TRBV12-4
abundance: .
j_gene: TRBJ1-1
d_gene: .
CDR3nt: TGTGCCAGCAACGACCTATGGGCCACTGAAGCTTTCTTT
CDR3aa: CASNDLWATEAFF

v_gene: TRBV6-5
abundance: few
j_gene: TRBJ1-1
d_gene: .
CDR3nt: TGTGCCAGCTTCAAGAACACTGAAGCTTTCTTT
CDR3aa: CASFKNTEAFF

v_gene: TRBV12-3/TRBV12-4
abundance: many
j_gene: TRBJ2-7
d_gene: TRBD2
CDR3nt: TGTGCCAGCAGTTCTCCGGGACTAGCAGCCTACGAGCAGTACTTC
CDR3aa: CASSSPGLAAYEQYF

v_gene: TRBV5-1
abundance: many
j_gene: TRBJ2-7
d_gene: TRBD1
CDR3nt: TGCGCCAGCAGCTTGGGCGGGACAGGGGTACCCTACGAGCAGTACTTC
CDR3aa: CASSLGGTGVPYEQYF